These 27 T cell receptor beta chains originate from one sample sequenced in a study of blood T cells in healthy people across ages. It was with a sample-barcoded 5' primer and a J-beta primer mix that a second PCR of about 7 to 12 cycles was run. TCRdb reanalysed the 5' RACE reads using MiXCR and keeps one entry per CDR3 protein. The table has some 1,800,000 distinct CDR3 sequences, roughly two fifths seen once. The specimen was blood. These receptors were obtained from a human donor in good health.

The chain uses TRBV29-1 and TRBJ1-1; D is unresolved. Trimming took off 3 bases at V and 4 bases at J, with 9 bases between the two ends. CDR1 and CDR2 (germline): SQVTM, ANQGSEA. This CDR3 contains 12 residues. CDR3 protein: CSVEGGITEAFF. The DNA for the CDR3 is TGCAGCGTTGAGGGAGGGATCACTGAAGCTTTCTTT.

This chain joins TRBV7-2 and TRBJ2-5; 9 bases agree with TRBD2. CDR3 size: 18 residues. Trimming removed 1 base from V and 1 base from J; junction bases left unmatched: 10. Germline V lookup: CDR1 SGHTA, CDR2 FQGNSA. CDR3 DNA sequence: TGTGCCAGCAGCTTAGGAATAGGAGCGGGGGGACCCCAAGAGACCCAGTACTTC. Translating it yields CASSLGIGAGGPQETQYF.

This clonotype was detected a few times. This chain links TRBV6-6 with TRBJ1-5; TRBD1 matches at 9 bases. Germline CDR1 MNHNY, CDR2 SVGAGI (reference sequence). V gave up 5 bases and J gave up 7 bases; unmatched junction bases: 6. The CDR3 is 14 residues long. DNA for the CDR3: TGTGCCAGCAGTCCTACAGGGGGCAGGCAGCCCCAGCATTTT. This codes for CASSPTGGRQPQHF.

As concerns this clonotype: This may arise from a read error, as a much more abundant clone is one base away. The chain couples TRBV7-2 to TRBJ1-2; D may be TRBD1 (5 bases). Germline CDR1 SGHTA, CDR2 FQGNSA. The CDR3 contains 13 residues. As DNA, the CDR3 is TGTGCCCGCAGCGCCGGCAGGGATGGTGGCTACACCTTC. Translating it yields CARSAGRDGGYTF.

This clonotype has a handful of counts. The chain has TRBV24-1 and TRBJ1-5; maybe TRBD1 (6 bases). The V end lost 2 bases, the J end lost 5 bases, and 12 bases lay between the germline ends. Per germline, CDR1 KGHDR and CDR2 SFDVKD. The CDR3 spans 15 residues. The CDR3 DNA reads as TGTGCCACCAGTGATTACAGGGACCCTTATCAGCCCCAGCATTTT. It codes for CATSDYRDPYQPQHF.

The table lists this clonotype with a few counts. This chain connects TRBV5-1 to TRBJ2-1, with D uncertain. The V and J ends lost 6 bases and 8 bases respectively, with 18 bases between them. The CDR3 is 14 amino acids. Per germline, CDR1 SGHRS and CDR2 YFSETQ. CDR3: CASTLGRDFDEQFF. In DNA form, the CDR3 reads TGCGCCAGCACACTGGGTAGGGATTTCGATGAGCAGTTCTTC.

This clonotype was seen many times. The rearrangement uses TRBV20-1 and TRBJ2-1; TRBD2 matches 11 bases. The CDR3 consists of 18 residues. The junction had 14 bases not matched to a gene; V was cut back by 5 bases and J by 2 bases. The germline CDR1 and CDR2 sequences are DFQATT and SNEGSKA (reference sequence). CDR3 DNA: TGCAGTGCTTATGGGTTTAGCGGGGGGGCCGGTACCTACAATGAGCAGTTCTTC. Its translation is CSAYGFSGGAGTYNEQFF.

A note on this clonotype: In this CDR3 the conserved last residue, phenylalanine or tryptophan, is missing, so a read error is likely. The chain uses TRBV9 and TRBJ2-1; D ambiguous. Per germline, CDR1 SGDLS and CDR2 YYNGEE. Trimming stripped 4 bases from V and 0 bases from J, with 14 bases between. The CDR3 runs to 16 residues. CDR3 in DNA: TGTGCCAGCAGCCCCCCTTACACCCTCTCCTACAATGAGCAGTTCTGC. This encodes CASSPPYTLSYNEQFC.

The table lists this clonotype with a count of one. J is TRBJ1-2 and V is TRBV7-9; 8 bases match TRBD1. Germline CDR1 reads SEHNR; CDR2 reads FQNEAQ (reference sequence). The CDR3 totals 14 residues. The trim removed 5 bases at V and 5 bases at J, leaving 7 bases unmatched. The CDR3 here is CASSRTGSVYGYTF. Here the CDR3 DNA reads TGTGCCAGCAGCAGGACAGGGTCTGTTTATGGCTACACCTTC.

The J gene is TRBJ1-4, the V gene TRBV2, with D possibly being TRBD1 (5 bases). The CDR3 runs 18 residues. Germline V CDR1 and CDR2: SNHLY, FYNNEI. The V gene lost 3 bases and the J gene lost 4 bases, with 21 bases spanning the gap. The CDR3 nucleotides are TGTGCCAGCAGTGACCGGGGGTGGAGAAGTTACAGTAATGAAAAACTGTTTTTT. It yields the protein CASSDRGWRSYSNEKLFF.

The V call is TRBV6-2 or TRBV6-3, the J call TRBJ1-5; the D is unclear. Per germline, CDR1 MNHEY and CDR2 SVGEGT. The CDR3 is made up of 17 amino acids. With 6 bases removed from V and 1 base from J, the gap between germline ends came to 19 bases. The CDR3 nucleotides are TGTGCCAGCAGCCAACTCAAGGGAGGCTGGAGCAATCAGCCCCAGCATTTT. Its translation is CASSQLKGGWSNQPQHF.

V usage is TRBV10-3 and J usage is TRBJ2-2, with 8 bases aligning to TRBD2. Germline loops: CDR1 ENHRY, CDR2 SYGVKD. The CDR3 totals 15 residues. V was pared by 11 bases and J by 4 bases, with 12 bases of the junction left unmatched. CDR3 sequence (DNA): TGTGCCGTCGCAAGAGTCGGGGGGGGCACCGGGGAGCTGTTTTTT. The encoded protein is CAVARVGGGTGELFF.

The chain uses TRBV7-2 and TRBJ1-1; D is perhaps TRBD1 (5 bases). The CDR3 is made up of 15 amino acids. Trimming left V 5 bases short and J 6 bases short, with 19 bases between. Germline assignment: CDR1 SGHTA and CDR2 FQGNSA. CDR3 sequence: CASSLQGTGVSEAFF. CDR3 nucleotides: TGTGCCAGCAGCCTCCAGGGAACTGGGGTCTCTGAAGCTTTCTTT. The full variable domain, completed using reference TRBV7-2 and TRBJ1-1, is GAGVSQSPSNKVTEKGKDVELRCDPISGHTALYWYRQSLGQGLEFLIYFQGNSAPDKSGLPSDRFSAERTGGSVSTLTIQRTQQEDSAVYLCASSLQGTGVSEAFFGQGTRLTVV.

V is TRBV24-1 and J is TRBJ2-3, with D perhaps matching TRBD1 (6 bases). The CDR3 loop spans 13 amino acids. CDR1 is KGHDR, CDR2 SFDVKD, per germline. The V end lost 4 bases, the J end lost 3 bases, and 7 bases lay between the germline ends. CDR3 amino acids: CATSEGATDTQYF. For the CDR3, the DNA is TGTGCCACCAGTGAGGGGGCAACAGATACGCAGTATTTT.

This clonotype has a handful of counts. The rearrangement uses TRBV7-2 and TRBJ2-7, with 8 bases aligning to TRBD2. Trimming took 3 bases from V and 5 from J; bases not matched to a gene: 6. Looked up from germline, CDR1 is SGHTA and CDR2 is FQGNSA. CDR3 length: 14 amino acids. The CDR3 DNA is TGTGCCAGCAGCTTCCGGACTAGCCTTAACGAGCAGTACTTC. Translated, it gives CASSFRTSLNEQYF.

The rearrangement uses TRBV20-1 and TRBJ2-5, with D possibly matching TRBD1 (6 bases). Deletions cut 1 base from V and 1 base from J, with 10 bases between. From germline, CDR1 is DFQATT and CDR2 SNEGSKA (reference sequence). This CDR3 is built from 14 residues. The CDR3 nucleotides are TGCAGTGCTAGAGGTCGGACAGTCCAAGAGACCCAGTACTTC. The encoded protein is CSARGRTVQETQYF.

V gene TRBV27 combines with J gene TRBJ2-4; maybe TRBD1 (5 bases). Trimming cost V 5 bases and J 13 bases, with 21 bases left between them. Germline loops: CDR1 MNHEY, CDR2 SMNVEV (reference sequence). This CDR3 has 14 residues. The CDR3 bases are TGTGCCAGCAGTCCACAGGTCGTGGGCAATGAGCAGTACTTC. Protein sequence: CASSPQVVGNEQYF.

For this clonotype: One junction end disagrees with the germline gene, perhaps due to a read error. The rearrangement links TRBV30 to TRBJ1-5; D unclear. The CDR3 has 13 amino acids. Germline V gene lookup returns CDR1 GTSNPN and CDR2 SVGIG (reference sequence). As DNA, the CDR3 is TGTGCCCGGAGTCGGCGGGGCAATCAGCCCCAGCATTTT. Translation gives CARSRRGNQPQHF.

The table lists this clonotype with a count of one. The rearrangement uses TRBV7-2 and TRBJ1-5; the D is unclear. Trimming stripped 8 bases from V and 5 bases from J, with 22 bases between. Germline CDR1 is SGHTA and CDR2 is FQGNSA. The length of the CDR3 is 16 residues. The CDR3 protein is CASGPMRGKLHQPQHF. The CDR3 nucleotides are TGTGCCAGCGGCCCCATGCGCGGGAAATTGCATCAGCCCCAGCATTTT.

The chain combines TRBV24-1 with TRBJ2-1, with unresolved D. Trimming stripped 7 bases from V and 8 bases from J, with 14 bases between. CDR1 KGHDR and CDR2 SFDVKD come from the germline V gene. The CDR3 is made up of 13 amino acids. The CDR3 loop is CATRESGSDEQFF. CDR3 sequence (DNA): TGTGCCACCAGGGAATCCGGTTCCGATGAGCAGTTCTTC.

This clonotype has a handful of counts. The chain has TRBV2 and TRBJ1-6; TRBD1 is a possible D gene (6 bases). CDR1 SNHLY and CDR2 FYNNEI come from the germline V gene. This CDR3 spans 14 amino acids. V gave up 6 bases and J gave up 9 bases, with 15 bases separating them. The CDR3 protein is CASRSGTLGSPLHF. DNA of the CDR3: TGTGCCAGCAGGTCCGGGACACTCGGTTCACCCCTCCACTTT.

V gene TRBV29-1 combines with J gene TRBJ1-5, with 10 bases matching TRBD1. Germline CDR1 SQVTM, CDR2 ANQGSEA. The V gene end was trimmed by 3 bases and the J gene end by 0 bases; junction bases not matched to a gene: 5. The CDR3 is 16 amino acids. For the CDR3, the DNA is TGCAGCGTTGACGGGACAGGGGAGACTAGCAATCAGCCCCAGCATTTT. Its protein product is CSVDGTGETSNQPQHF.

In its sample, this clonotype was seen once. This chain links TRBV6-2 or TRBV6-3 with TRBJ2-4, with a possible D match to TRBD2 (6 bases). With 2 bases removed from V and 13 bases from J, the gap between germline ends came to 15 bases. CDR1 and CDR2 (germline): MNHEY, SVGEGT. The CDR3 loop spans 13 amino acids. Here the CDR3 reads CASSYGPLREQYF. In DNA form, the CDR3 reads TGTGCCAGCAGTTACGGCCCTCTCCGGGAGCAGTACTTC.

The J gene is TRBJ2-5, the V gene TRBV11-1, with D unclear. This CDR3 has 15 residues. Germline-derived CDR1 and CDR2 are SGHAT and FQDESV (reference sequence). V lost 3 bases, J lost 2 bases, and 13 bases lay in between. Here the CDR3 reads CASSFRPSIQETQYF. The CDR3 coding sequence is TGTGCCAGCAGCTTCCGGCCCTCTATACAAGAGACCCAGTACTTC. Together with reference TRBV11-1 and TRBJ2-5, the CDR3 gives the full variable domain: EAEVAQSPRYKITEKSQAVAFWCDPISGHATLYWYRQILGQGPELLVQFQDESVVDDSQLPKDRFSAERLKGVDSTLKIQPAELGDSAMYLCASSFRPSIQETQYFGPGTRLLVL.

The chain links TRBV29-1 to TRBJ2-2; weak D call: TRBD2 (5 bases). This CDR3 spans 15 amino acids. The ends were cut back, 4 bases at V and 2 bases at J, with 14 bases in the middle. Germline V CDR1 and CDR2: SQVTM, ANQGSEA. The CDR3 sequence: CSVALAPGNTGELFF. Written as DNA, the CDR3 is TGCAGCGTTGCTCTCGCACCGGGAAACACCGGGGAGCTGTTTTTT.

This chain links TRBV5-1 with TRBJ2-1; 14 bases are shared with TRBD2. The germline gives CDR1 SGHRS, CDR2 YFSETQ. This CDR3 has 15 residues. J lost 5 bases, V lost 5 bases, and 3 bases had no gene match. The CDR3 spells CASRRLAGGHNEQFF. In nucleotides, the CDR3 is TGCGCCAGCAGGCGACTAGCGGGGGGGCACAATGAGCAGTTCTTC.

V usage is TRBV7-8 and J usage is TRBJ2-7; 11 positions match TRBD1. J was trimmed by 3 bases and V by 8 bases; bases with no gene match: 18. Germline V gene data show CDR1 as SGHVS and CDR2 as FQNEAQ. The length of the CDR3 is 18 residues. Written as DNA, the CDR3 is TGTGCCAGCTCAGGGCTAGGGACAGGGGGAGTATTCTTCTACGAGCAGTACTTC. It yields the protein CASSGLGTGGVFFYEQYF.